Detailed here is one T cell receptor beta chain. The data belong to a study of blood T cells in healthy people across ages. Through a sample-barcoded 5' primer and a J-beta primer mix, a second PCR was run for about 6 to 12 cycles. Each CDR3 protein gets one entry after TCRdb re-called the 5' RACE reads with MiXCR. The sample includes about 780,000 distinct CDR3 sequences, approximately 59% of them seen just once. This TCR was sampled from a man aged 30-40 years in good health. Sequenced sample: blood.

In nucleotides, the CDR3 is TGTGCCATCAGTGAACTGCTGCTCAGCACAGATACGCAGTATTTT. As protein: CAISELLLSTDTQYF. The rearrangement uses TRBV10-3 and TRBJ2-3; no clear D. There are 15 residues in the CDR3. V lost 3 bases and J lost 0, with 10 bases in between. The germline V gene has CDR1 ENHRY and CDR2 SYGVKD.